The T cell receptor (beta chain) under discussion was sequenced for a study of CD8+CD57+ T cells in acquired aplastic anemia (dated by TCRdb to the late 2010s). In terms of the full investigation: On average, sorted CD4+ and CD8+ cells yielded approximately 3 ug of extracted DNA, with a range of about 0.17 to 27.4 ug. CD8+CD57+ expansion was defined as frequency above the mean frequency observed in healthy subjects. General findings and caveats noted by the study authors: Roughly 30 CD8+ CDR3 sequences were shared between patients and controls but appeared highly expressed in patients and within their immunodominant clones. Between patients and healthy controls, no significant difference in CD8+ Simpson's diversity was found (P=0.060).

The patients picked for sequencing were ones in whom flow cytometry had shown an expansion of CD8+CD57+ cells. Every patient had a diagnosis of severe acquired aplastic anemia based on International Study of Aplastic Anemia and Agranulocytosis and Camitta criteria. No patient had received any therapy when blood was sampled. In this study, sorted CD4+ and CD8+ T cells from the blood of healthy subjects and of severe aplastic anemia patients had their TCR repertoires deep-sequenced. In the USA, patient enrollment took place under clinicaltrials.gov protocols 00001620, 01623167, 00001397, 00071045, 00081523 and 00961064. Ficoll-Paque density gradient centrifugation was used to isolate peripheral blood mononuclear cells. Before DNA was extracted, CD4+ and CD8+ T cells were sorted using either FACS or magnetic beads. The germline V gene sets CDR1 to MNHNS and CDR2 to SASEGT. V loses 6 bases at its end and J loses 3 bases; junction bases beyond the gene matches: 2. The cysteine opens and the phenylalanine closes a CDR3 of 14 amino acids. Only CDR3 DNA is held: 42 bases, read in frame from base 1.

Genomic DNA served as template for TCR beta VDJ combination and CDR3 sequence profiling. TCR repertoire sequencing was run on an Illumina HiSeq 2000. In the authors' own workflow: Repertoires were assessed using TRBV/TRBJ rearrangement plots, CDR3 size and DJ length profiles, and Simpson's diversity index. The most abundant DNA sequence in the deep sequencing data was taken as the immunodominant clone. CDR3 amino acid sequences were screened for sharing across subjects and were compared with published repertoires and the VDJdb database. TCRdb's own reprocessing of the public reads used fastp at Q25 and MiXCR and kept productive beta chains. Every entry covers one CDR3 protein and lists the most common genes and DNA from its rows. These V and J calls are TCRdb output, not the study's own analysis. The sample table lists roughly 120,000 distinct CDR3 sequences, about 60% of them with a count of one. In total, the top ten clones hold 29% of the sample.

This clonotype was seen ten or more times. The antigen it binds to is not known. No base-level quality is on record; no much larger clone is a single base apart. Sequencing used sorted CD4+, CD8+, or CD8+CD57+ T cells (not recorded which) from PBMCs. Recombination connected TRBV6-1 to TRBJ2-2; 9 nucleotides in the junction match TRBD2. This receptor was identified in a human donor with aplastic anemia. The nucleotides read TGTGCCAGCAGGAGGACTAGCGACACCGGGGAGCTGTTTTTT. Its protein product is CASRRTSDTGELFF.